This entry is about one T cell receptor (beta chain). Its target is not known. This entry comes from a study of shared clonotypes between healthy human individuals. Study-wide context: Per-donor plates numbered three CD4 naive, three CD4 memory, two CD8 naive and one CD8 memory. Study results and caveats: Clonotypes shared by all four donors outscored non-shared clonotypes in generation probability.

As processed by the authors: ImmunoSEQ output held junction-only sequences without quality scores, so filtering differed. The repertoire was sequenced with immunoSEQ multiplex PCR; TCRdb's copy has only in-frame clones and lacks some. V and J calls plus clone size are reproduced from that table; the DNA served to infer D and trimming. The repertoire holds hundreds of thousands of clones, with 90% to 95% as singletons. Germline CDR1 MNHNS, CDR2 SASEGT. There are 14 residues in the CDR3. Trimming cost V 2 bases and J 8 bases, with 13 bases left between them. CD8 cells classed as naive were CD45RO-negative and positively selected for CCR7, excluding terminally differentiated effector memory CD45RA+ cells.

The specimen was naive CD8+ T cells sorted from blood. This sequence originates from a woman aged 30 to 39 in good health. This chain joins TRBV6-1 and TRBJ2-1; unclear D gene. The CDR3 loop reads CASSETGYVDEQFF. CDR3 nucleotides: TGTGCCAGCAGTGAAACGGGCTACGTGGATGAGCAGTTCTTC.